Listed below are T cell receptor beta chains from one sample, sequenced in a study of cytomegalovirus exposure and HLA in healthy donors. The repertoire was sequenced with immunoSEQ multiplex PCR; TCRdb's copy has only in-frame clones and lacks some. The sample shows about 270,000 clones, just over 70% of them seen only once. The sequenced sample was PBMCs. These receptors came from a female donor in good health and CMV-seronegative. CDR3s include the opening cysteine and the closing phenylalanine or tryptophan. A D gene is named only where the DNA matches it firmly. Clone size is not always given. Where it is, it says once, few, many or a class for expanded clones.

size	D	J	V	DNA	CDR3
few	TRBD1	TRBJ2-2	TRBV5-1	TGCGCCAGCAGGAACAAGACAGGGGGCCTTTCCACCGGGGAGCTGTTTTTT	CASRNKTGGLSTGELFF
.	.	TRBJ2-7	TRBV19	TGTGCCAGTAGTATTACAGGCTTGATCTACGAGCAGTACTTC	CASSITGLIYEQYF
.	TRBD1	TRBJ2-7	TRBV6-1	TGTGCCAGCAGTGAAATGGGACAGCCTACCTACGAGCAGTACTTC	CASSEMGQPTYEQYF
.	.	TRBJ2-6	TRBV9	TGTGCCAGCGGATGGAGCTCTGGGGCCAACGTCCTGACTTTC	CASGWSSGANVLTF
few	.	TRBJ2-3	TRBV25-1	TGTGCCAGCAGAGGAGGGCTAGCAAACCCCACGCAGTATTTT	CASRGGLANPTQYF
.	.	TRBJ2-7	TRBV5-4	TGTGCCAGCAGACCGAGACAGGCTTCCGAGCAGTACTTC	CASRPRQASEQYF
.	TRBD1	TRBJ1-2	TRBV10-2	TGCGCCAGCGTTATCCCCCTCCGGGACAGGCATAACTATGGCTACACCTTC	CASVIPLRDRHNYGYTF
.	.	TRBJ1-5	TRBV5-1	TGCGCCAGCAGCCCCACAGGTGACCTGCCCCAGCATTTT	CASSPTGDLPQHF